The 16 T cell receptor beta chains below all came from one sample that was sequenced in a study of blood T cells in healthy people across ages. A second about 6 to 11 cycle PCR used barcoded and J-beta primers. TCRdb analysed the 5' RACE reads with MiXCR anew, one entry per CDR3 protein. Of over 1,500,000 distinct CDR3 sequences listed, about 50% were seen once; the top ten hold 2% to 2.5%. Sequencing was done on a sample of blood. These receptors all stem from a middle-aged woman in good health.

The V gene is TRBV9, the J gene TRBJ1-6; TRBD1 might be the D (6 bases). CDR1 is SGDLS and CDR2 is YYNGEE in the germline V gene. The CDR3 is made up of 14 amino acids. Trimming took 3 bases from V and 7 from J, leaving 11 bases between them. The CDR3 reads CASSGQTGNSPLHF. The CDR3 nucleotides are TGTGCCAGCAGCGGACAAACAGGGAATTCACCCCTCCACTTT.

This chain links TRBV10-3 with TRBJ2-3; 13 nucleotides match TRBD2. The CDR3 runs 14 residues. Unmatched junction bases numbered 4, after V lost 9 bases and J lost 4 bases. The germline V gene encodes CDR1 ENHRY and CDR2 SYGVKD. The CDR3 DNA is TGTGCCATTCGGACTAGCGGGGGTGCAGATACGCAGTATTTT. Translation: CAIRTSGGADTQYF.

The chain has TRBV12-3 or TRBV12-4 and TRBJ1-2; TRBD1 might be the D (5 bases). Between the trimmed V and J ends, which lost 3 bases and 0 bases, there was a span of 14 bases. The CDR3 runs 16 residues. The CDR3 here is CASSFSAGVPNYGYTF. CDR3 nucleotides: TGTGCCAGCAGTTTTAGCGCGGGGGTCCCTAACTATGGCTACACCTTC.

V and J are TRBV20-1 and TRBJ1-2; 12 positions match TRBD1. J gave up 7 bases and V 4 bases, and 4 bases lay outside the gene matches. The length of the CDR3 is 13 residues. Germline V lookup: CDR1 DFQATT, CDR2 SNEGSKA (reference sequence). The CDR3 bases are TGCAGTGCTACCGGGACAGGGGGCTTTGGCTACACCTTC. Translated, it gives CSATGTGGFGYTF.

The CDR3 is CASSLQQGSTDTQYF. The CDR3 DNA follows: TGTGCCAGCAGCTTACAACAGGGCAGCACAGATACGCAGTATTTT. The J gene is TRBJ2-3, the V gene TRBV7-9, with D possibly matching TRBD1 (6 bases). Trimming pared 2 bases from V and 0 bases from J, leaving 9 bases between. CDR3 length equals 15 residues. CDR1 and CDR2 (germline): SEHNR, FQNEAQ (reference sequence).

Of note for this clonotype: Germline is not matched at one junction end, which may reflect a read error. The chain uses TRBV27 and TRBJ1-5; D is unresolved. This CDR3 has 15 residues. Germline assignment: CDR1 MNHEY and CDR2 SMNVEV (reference sequence). The CDR3 here is CVSSVKGYSNQPQHF. The DNA for the CDR3 is TGTGTCAGCAGTGTAAAGGGCTATAGCAATCAGCCCCAGCATTTT.

The sample holds a few counts of this clonotype. The chain combines TRBV29-1 with TRBJ2-5; D is perhaps TRBD2 (6 bases). Germline CDR1 reads SQVTM; CDR2 reads ANQGSEA. This CDR3 is built from 12 residues. V lost 3 bases, J lost 5 bases, and 10 bases lay in between. The CDR3 region is CSVDGRGETQYF. CDR3 nucleotides: TGCAGCGTTGACGGACGGGGGGAGACCCAGTACTTC.

This clonotype was counted a few times. The chain has TRBV12-3 or TRBV12-4 and TRBJ1-2, with a weak D call TRBD1 (6 bases). This CDR3 has 13 amino acids. Trimming left V 4 bases short and J 5 bases short, with 11 bases between. The CDR3 spells CASSSTGWYGYTF. In DNA form, the CDR3 reads TGTGCCAGCAGTTCGACAGGCTGGTATGGCTACACCTTC.

DNA for the CDR3: TGTGCCACCAGTGATCACCACTCGGGGGGGGGCTTAGATACGCAGTATTTT. Residues: CATSDHHSGGGLDTQYF. The chain employs TRBV24-1 and TRBJ2-3; 8 nucleotides line up with TRBD2. This CDR3 has 17 residues. J gave up 5 bases and V 3 bases, and 12 bases lay outside the gene matches. CDR1 is KGHDR and CDR2 is SFDVKD in the germline V gene.

The chain combines TRBV4-3 with TRBJ2-1, with D uncertain. Trimming cost V 4 bases and J 6 bases, with 13 bases left between them. Germline CDR1 LGHNA, CDR2 YSLEER. The length of the CDR3 is 14 residues. CDR3 in amino acids: CASSRRDLPNEQFF. In nucleotides, the CDR3 is TGCGCCAGCAGCCGTAGAGACTTACCCAATGAGCAGTTCTTC.

This clonotype was found once. This chain uses TRBV7-2 with TRBJ1-2, with D hard to call. CDR1 and CDR2 (germline): SGHTA, FQGNSA. The CDR3 has 15 amino acids. V was shortened by 5 bases and J by 2 bases, with 15 bases between the two germline ends. CDR3 sequence reads: CASSPSQVPNYGYTF. Here the CDR3 DNA reads TGTGCCAGCAGCCCCAGTCAAGTCCCCAACTATGGCTACACCTTC. Together with reference TRBV7-2 and TRBJ1-2, the CDR3 gives the full variable domain: GAGVSQSPSNKVTEKGKDVELRCDPISGHTALYWYRQSLGQGLEFLIYFQGNSAPDKSGLPSDRFSAERTGGSVSTLTIQRTQQEDSAVYLCASSPSQVPNYGYTFGSGTRLTVV.

J is TRBJ2-5 and V is TRBV25-1, with D possibly being TRBD2 (7 bases). Trimming stripped 1 base from V and 3 bases from J, with 15 bases between. CDR1 is MGHDK and CDR2 is SYGVNS in the germline V gene. The CDR3 has 16 amino acids. CDR3 sequence: CASSEFVRGAEETQYF. The CDR3 bases are TGTGCCAGCAGTGAATTCGTACGGGGGGCGGAAGAGACCCAGTACTTC. The variable domain in full, with the rest retrieved from reference TRBV25-1 and TRBJ2-5, is EADIYQTPRYLVIGTGKKITLECSQTMGHDKMYWYQQDPGMELHLIHYSYGVNSTEKGDLSSESTVSRIRTEHFPLTLESARPSHTSQYLCASSEFVRGAEETQYFGPGTRLLVL.

This clonotype was seen a few times. The genes are TRBV20-1 and TRBJ2-1; unclear D gene. CDR1 and CDR2 (germline): DFQATT, SNEGSKA (reference sequence). V dropped 0 bases and J dropped 4 bases, with 7 bases sitting between them. The CDR3 runs 13 residues. CDR3 nucleotide sequence: TGCAGTGCTAGAGACCAGGATTACAATGAGCAGTTCTTC. Translation gives CSARDQDYNEQFF.

This clonotype was counted between two and nine times. CDR3 sequence reads: CSVEGRVNYGYTF. The CDR3 DNA follows: TGCAGCGTTGAAGGCAGGGTAAACTATGGCTACACCTTC. The V call is TRBV29-1, the J call TRBJ1-2, with D maybe TRBD1 (5 bases). The CDR3 runs 13 residues. Germline V gene data show CDR1 as SQVTM and CDR2 as ANQGSEA. V dropped 1 base and J dropped 2 bases, with 8 bases sitting between them.

The genes are TRBV5-1 and TRBJ2-7; D is uncertain. V was clipped by 0 bases and J by 6 bases, with 13 bases between them. The CDR3 totals 14 residues. CDR1 is SGHRS, CDR2 YFSETQ, per germline. The CDR3 nucleotides are TGCGCCAGCAGCTTGGGACTCCTAGGTGGCGAGCAGTACTTC. This gives the protein CASSLGLLGGEQYF.

This clonotype was observed a few times. V usage is TRBV27 and J usage is TRBJ1-2; maybe TRBD1 (5 bases). Germline-derived CDR1 and CDR2 are MNHEY and SMNVEV (reference sequence). The length of the CDR3 is 12 residues. Trimming shortened V by 11 bases and J by 8 bases, and 18 bases separated the two germline ends. The CDR3 reads CAVREGLGGYTF. CDR3 DNA: TGTGCCGTTCGGGAGGGACTTGGAGGCTACACCTTC.